The 20 T cell receptor beta chains presented below share a single source sample, sequenced in a study of CD8+ T cells in alopecia areata. RNA, once extracted, was reverse transcribed into cDNA for use as the sequencing template. The assay was immunoSEQ multiplex PCR, and TCRdb's table has in-frame clones only and misses some. Here the sample spans around 210,000 clones, 45% to 70% being singletons. Sequenced sample: CD8+ T cells sorted from blood. Receptors were obtained from a human donor in good health.

The chain couples TRBV29-1 to TRBJ2-3, with a weak D call TRBD2 (5 bases). Deletions cut 3 bases from V and 2 bases from J, with 12 bases between. This CDR3 region has 14 residues. Germline V gene data show CDR1 as SQVTM and CDR2 as ANQGSEA. This CDR3 is CSVDDYPHTDTQYF. The CDR3 coding sequence is TGCAGCGTTGATGACTACCCCCACACAGATACGCAGTATTTT.

This chain joins TRBV13 and TRBJ1-1; no reliable D call. The germline gives CDR1 PRHDT, CDR2 FYEKMQ (reference sequence). V was clipped by 1 base and J by 1 base, with 4 bases between them. The CDR3 loop spans 13 amino acids. The CDR3 region is CASSLDGNTEAFF. For the CDR3, the DNA is TGTGCCAGCAGCTTAGACGGGAACACTGAAGCTTTCTTT.

This clone was seen only once. The rearrangement uses TRBV9 and TRBJ1-2; 7 nucleotides agree with TRBD1. Germline CDR1 SGDLS, CDR2 YYNGEE. The CDR3 contains 15 residues. The V segment lost 0 bases and the J segment 5 bases; nucleotides outside the gene matches: 7. The CDR3 loop reads CASSVGQGGSYGYTF. The DNA for the CDR3 is TGTGCCAGCAGCGTAGGTCAGGGGGGGAGTTATGGCTACACCTTC.

The V gene is TRBV27, the J gene TRBJ2-7; D ambiguous. Trimming pared 2 bases from V and 0 bases from J, leaving 17 bases between. Germline CDR1 reads MNHEY; CDR2 reads SMNVEV (reference sequence). CDR3 length: 17 residues. The CDR3 protein is CASSLDVDTLASYEQYF. The CDR3 DNA is TGTGCCAGCAGTTTAGATGTCGACACCTTAGCCTCCTACGAGCAGTACTTC.

On this clone itself: A read error may account for a junction end that differs from germline. The same CDR3 also results from other DNA sequences found in this sample. The chain carries TRBV29-1 and TRBJ1-2; 7 nucleotides match TRBD1. The CDR3 covers 12 residues. The germline V gene encodes CDR1 SQVTM and CDR2 ANQGSEA. Here the CDR3 reads CSVEGTAYGYTF. CDR3 sequence (DNA): TGCAGCGTAGAAGGGACAGCCTATGGCTACACCTTC.

In its sample, this clone was seen once. The rearrangement joins TRBV27 to TRBJ2-6, with D perhaps matching TRBD1 (5 bases). Trimming shortened V by 6 bases and J by 0 bases, and 12 bases separated the two germline ends. CDR3 size: 16 residues. The V gene's germline CDR1 is MNHEY and CDR2 SMNVEV (reference sequence). This CDR3 reads CASSRQTRSGANVLTF. The CDR3 region has the DNA TGTGCCAGCAGCCGACAGACCCGCTCTGGGGCCAACGTCCTGACTTTC.

DNA for the CDR3: TGTGCCAGCAGTTACACAGGGGGCGGCACCGGGGAGCTGTTTTTT. Amino acid sequence: CASSYTGGGTGELFF. The chain is built from TRBV6-5 and TRBJ2-2; 9 bases agree with TRBD1. CDR3 length: 15 residues. V shed 2 bases and J 4 bases; nucleotides not matched to a gene: 2. The germline V gene has CDR1 MNHEY and CDR2 SVGAGI.

The chain joins TRBV4-1 to TRBJ1-5; D gene ambiguous. Germline values: CDR1 MGHRA, CDR2 YSYEKL. Trimming cost V 0 bases and J 5 bases, with 8 bases left between them. The CDR3 length is 14 residues. CDR3 sequence: CASSQEDLYQPQHF. CDR3 DNA: TGCGCCAGCAGCCAAGAGGACCTCTATCAGCCCCAGCATTTT.

The chain carries TRBV15 and TRBJ1-6; no reliable D call. The CDR3 loop spans 14 amino acids. Deletions cut 3 bases from V and 2 bases from J, with 5 bases between. Germline CDR1 LNHNV, CDR2 YYDKDF (reference sequence). CDR3 bases: TGTGCCACCAGCAGCGGGACCTATAATTCACCCCTCCACTTT. Translated, it gives CATSSGTYNSPLHF.

This clone was seen repeatedly, ten times or more. The genes are TRBV9 and TRBJ1-5, with TRBD1 identical over 8 bases. This CDR3 contains 16 residues. The V gene end was trimmed by 3 bases and the J gene end by 1 base; junction bases not matched to a gene: 6. Germline lookup yields CDR1 SGDLS and CDR2 YYNGEE. In DNA form, the CDR3 reads TGTGCCAGCAGCGCGGGGACAGGTCCAAGCAATCAGCCCCAGCATTTT. Protein: CASSAGTGPSNQPQHF.

This clone has only a few counts. The chain has TRBV7-3 and TRBJ2-1; the match to TRBD2 covers 12 bases. Germline CDR1 is SGHTA and CDR2 is FQGTGA. CDR3 length: 16 amino acids. The V segment lost 3 bases and the J segment 6 bases; nucleotides outside the gene matches: 6. Here the CDR3 reads CASSLKWTSGVNEQFF. CDR3 nucleotide sequence: TGTGCCAGCAGCTTGAAATGGACTAGCGGGGTCAATGAGCAGTTCTTC.

The rearrangement links TRBV29-1 to TRBJ2-3, with D tentatively TRBD1 (6 bases). V was clipped by 1 base and J by 3 bases, with 14 bases between them. Looked up from germline, CDR1 is SQVTM and CDR2 is ANQGSEA. The CDR3 runs 15 residues. The CDR3 DNA reads TGCAGCGTTGAAGTTAGAGGACAGAAAACAGATACGCAGTATTTT. Amino acid sequence: CSVEVRGQKTDTQYF.

The V call is TRBV2, the J call TRBJ2-1; no clear D. This CDR3 spans 15 amino acids. The V gene lost 11 bases and the J gene lost 3 bases, with 20 bases spanning the gap. Per the germline V gene, CDR1 is SNHLY and CDR2 is FYNNEI. The CDR3 loop is CAGPRGNTDYNEQFF. The CDR3 coding sequence is TGTGCCGGACCCCGTGGAAACACCGACTACAATGAGCAGTTCTTC.

The table lists this clone with a few counts. The chain couples TRBV10-1 to TRBJ2-3, with TRBD2 matching 12 bases. CDR1 WNHNN and CDR2 SYGVQD come from the germline V gene (reference sequence). Trimming cost V 6 bases and J 5 bases; bases outside gene matches: 3. The CDR3 consists of 14 residues. CDR3 in amino acids: CASSLAGGQDTQYF. In nucleotides, the CDR3 is TGCGCCAGCAGCCTAGCGGGGGGGCAAGATACGCAGTATTTT.

V and J are TRBV2 and TRBJ2-4, with 12 bases aligning to TRBD1. V dropped 6 bases and J dropped 5; count of bases not matched to a gene: 5. The length of the CDR3 is 15 residues. The germline gives CDR1 SNHLY, CDR2 FYNNEI. The CDR3 is CASRGDRGRENIQYF. The CDR3 nucleotides are TGTGCCAGCAGGGGGGACAGGGGGCGCGAAAACATTCAGTACTTC.

This clone was counted at least ten times. V gene TRBV4-2 combines with J gene TRBJ2-6, with a tentative D call TRBD2 (5 bases). Per the germline V gene, CDR1 is LGHNA and CDR2 is YNFKEQ. With 3 bases removed from V and 2 bases from J, the gap between germline ends came to 14 bases. This CDR3 has 17 residues. The CDR3 region has the DNA TGTGCCAGCAGCCACGCCTCGGACGGGACTGGGGCCAACGTCCTGACTTTC. This sequence encodes CASSHASDGTGANVLTF.

CDR3 amino acids: CATSSQDRSYNEQFF. CDR3 nucleotides: TGTGCCACCAGCAGCCAGGACCGCTCCTACAATGAGCAGTTCTTC. The chain employs TRBV15 and TRBJ2-1; no clear D gene. The germline CDR1 and CDR2 sequences are LNHNV and YYDKDF (reference sequence). The CDR3 extends over 15 amino acids. Trimming stripped 3 bases from V and 0 bases from J, with 9 bases between.

This clone came up a few times. The V call is TRBV19, the J call TRBJ2-1; D is unclear. Trimming took off 8 bases at V and 2 bases at J, with 7 bases between the two ends. The CDR3 is 12 amino acids. CDR1 and CDR2 (germline): LNHDA, SQIVND (reference sequence). The CDR3 loop is CASGITYNEQFF. CDR3 bases: TGTGCCAGTGGAATAACCTACAATGAGCAGTTCTTC. Full variable domain (outside the CDR3, taken from reference TRBV19 and TRBJ2-1): DGGITQSPKYLFRKEGQNVTLSCEQNLNHDAMYWYRQDPGQGLRLIYYSQIVNDFQKGDIAEGYSVSREKKESFPLTVTSAQKNPTAFYLCASGITYNEQFFGPGTRLTVL.

V and J are TRBV2 and TRBJ2-5; 10 nucleotides match TRBD1. Trimming took 6 bases from V and 0 from J; bases not matched to a gene: 4. Germline-derived CDR1 and CDR2 are SNHLY and FYNNEI. The CDR3 spans 15 residues. As DNA, the CDR3 is TGTGCCAGCAGGGGGACAGGGGCGTACCAAGAGACCCAGTACTTC. Protein product: CASRGTGAYQETQYF.

This clone showed up just a few times. The genes are TRBV10-2 and TRBJ1-1; 8 bases align to TRBD1. Trimming took 6 bases from V and 5 from J; bases not matched to a gene: 5. Germline loops: CDR1 WSHSY, CDR2 SAAADI. This CDR3 spans 13 amino acids. DNA of the CDR3: TGCGCCAGCAGCAGGGGGCTTGTGACTGAAGCTTTCTTT. It yields the protein CASSRGLVTEAFF.